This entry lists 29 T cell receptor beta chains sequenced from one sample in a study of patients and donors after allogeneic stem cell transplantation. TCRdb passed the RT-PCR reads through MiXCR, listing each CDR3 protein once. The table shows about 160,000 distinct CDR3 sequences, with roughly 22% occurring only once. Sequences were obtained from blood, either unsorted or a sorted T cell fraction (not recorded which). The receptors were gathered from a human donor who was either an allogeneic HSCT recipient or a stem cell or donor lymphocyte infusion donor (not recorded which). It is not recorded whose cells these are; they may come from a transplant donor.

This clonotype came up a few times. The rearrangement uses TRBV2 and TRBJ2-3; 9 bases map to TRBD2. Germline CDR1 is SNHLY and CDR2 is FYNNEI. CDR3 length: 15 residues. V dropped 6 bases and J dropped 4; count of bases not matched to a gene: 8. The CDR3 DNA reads TGTGCCAGCAGCACCGGGACTAGCCGGCCAGATACGCAGTATTTT. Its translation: CASSTGTSRPDTQYF.

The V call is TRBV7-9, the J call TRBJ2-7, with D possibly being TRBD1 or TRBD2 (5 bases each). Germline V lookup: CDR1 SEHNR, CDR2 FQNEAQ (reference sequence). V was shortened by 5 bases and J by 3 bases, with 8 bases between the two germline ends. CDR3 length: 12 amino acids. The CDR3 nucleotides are TGTGCCAGCAGCGGGGACGTCTACGAGCAGTACTTC. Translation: CASSGDVYEQYF.

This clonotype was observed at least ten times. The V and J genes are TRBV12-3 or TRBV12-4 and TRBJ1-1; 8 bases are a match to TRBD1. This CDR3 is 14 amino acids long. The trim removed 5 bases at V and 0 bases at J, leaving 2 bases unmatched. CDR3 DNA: TGTGCCAGCAGTATGGACAGGGTGAACACTGAAGCTTTCTTT. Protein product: CASSMDRVNTEAFF.

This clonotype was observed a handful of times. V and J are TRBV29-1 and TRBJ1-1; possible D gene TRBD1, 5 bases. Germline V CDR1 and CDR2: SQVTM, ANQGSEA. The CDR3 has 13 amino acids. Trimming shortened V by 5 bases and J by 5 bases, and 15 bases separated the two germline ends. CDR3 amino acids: CSVSPGLGTEAFF. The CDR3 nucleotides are TGCAGCGTTAGTCCGGGGCTAGGGACTGAAGCTTTCTTT.

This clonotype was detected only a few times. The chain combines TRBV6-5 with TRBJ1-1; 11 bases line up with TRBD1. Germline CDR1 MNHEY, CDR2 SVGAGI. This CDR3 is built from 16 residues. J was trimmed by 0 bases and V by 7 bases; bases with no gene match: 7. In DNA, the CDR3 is TGTGCCAGCACCCAGGACAGGGGGCTTATGAACACTGAAGCTTTCTTT. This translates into CASTQDRGLMNTEAFF.

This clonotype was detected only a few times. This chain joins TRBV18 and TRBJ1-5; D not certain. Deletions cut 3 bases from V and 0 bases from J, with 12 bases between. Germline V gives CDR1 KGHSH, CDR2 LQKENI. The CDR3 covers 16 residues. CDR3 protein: CASSPQRTVSNQPQHF. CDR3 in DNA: TGTGCCAGCTCACCTCAACGCACGGTTAGCAATCAGCCCCAGCATTTT. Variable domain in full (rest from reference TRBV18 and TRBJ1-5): NAGVMQNPRHLVRRRGQEARLRCSPMKGHSHVYWYRQLPEEGLKFMVYLQKENIIDESGMPKERFSAEFPKEGPSILRIQQVVRGDSAAYFCASSPQRTVSNQPQHFGDGTRLSIL.

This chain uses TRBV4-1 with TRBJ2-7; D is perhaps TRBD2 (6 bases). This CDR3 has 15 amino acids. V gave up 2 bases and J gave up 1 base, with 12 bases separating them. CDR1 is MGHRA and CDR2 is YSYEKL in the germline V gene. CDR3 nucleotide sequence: TGCGCCAGCAGCCAATACGCGGGGACTTCCTACGAGCAGTACTTC. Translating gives CASSQYAGTSYEQYF.

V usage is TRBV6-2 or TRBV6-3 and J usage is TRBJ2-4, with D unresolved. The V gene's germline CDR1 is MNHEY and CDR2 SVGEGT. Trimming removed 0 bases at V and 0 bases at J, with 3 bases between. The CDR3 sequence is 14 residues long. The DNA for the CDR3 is TGTGCCAGCAGTTACTCGATAGCCAAAAACATTCAGTACTTC. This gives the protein CASSYSIAKNIQYF.

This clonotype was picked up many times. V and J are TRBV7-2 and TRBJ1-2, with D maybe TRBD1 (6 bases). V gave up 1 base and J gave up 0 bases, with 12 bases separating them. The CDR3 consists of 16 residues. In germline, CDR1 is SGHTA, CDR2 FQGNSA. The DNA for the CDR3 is TGTGCCAGCAGCTTAGGCGCGCCAGGGGCTAACTATGGCTACACCTTC. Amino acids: CASSLGAPGANYGYTF.

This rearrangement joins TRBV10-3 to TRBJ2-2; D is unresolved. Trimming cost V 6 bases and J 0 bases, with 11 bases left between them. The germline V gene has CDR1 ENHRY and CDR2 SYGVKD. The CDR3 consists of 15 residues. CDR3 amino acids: CAIRPTPPNTGELFF. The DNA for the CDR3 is TGTGCCATCAGACCGACGCCACCGAACACCGGGGAGCTGTTTTTT.

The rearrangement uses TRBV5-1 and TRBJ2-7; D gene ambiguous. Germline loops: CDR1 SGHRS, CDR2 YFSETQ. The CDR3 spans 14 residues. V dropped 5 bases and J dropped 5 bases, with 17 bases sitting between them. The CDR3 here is CASRFGQVIDEQYF. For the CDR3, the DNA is TGCGCCAGCAGGTTCGGGCAGGTAATCGACGAGCAGTACTTC.

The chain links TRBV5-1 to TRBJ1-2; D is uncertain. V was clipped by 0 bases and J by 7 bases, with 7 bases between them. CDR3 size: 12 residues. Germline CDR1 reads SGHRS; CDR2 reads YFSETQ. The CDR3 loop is CASSLGSSGYTF. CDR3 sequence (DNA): TGCGCCAGCAGCTTGGGATCATCTGGCTACACCTTC.

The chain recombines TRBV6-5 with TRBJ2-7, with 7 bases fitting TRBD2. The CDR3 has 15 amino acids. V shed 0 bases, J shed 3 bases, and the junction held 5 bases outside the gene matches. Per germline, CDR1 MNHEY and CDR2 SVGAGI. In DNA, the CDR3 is TGTGCCAGCAGTTACTCGGGGAGGGCTAGCTACGAGCAGTACTTC. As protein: CASSYSGRASYEQYF.

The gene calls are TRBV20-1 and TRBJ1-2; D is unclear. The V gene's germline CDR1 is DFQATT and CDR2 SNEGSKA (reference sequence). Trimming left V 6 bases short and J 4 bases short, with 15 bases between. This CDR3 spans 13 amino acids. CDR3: CSATPESSYGYTF. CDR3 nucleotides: TGCAGTGCCACTCCTGAATCAAGCTATGGCTACACCTTC.

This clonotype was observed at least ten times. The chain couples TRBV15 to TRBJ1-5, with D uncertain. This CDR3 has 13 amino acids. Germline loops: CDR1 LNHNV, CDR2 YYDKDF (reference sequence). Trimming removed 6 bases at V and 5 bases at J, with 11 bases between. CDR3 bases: TGTGCCACCAGGCAGGACCCGTATCAGCCCCAGCATTTT. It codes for CATRQDPYQPQHF.

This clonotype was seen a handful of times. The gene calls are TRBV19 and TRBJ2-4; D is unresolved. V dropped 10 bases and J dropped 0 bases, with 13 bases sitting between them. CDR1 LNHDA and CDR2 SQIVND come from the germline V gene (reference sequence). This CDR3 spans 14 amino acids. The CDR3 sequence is CATKAELAKNIQYF. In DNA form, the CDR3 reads TGTGCCACAAAAGCCGAGTTAGCCAAAAACATTCAGTACTTC.

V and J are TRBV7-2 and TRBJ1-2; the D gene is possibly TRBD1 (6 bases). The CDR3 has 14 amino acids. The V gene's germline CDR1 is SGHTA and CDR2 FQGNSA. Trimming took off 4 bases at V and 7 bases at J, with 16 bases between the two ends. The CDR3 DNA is TGTGCCAGCAGCTGGAAGAACAGGGCGGTTGGCTACACCTTC. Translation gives CASSWKNRAVGYTF.

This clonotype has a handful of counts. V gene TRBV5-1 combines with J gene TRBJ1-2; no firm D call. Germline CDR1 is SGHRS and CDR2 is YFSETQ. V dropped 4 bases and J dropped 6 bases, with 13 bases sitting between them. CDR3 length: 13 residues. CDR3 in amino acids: CASSPAGSDGYTF. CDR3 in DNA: TGCGCCAGCAGCCCCGCGGGGAGCGATGGCTACACCTTC. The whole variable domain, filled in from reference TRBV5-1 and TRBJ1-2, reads KAGVTQTPRYLIKTRGQQVTLSCSPISGHRSVSWYQQTPGQGLQFLFEYFSETQRNKGNFPGRFSGRQFSNSRSEMNVSTLELGDSALYLCASSPAGSDGYTFGSGTRLTVV.

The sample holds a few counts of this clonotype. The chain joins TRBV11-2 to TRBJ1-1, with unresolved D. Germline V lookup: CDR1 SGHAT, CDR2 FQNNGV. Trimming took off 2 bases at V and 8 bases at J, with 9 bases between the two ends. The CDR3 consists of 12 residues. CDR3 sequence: CASSLLVREAFF. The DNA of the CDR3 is TGTGCCAGCAGCTTATTGGTCAGAGAAGCTTTCTTT.

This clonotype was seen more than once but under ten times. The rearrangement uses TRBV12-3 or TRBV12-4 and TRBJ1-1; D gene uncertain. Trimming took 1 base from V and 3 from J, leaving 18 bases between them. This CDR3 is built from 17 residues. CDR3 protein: CASSLEARWHPHTEAFF. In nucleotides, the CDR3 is TGTGCCAGCAGTTTAGAGGCCCGCTGGCACCCGCACACTGAAGCTTTCTTT.

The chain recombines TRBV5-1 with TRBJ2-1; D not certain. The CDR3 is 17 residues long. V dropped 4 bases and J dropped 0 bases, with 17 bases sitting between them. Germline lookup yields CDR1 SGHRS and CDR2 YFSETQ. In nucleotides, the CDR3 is TGCGCCAGCAGCCCAGCGCACGGGTACAGCTCCTACAATGAGCAGTTCTTC. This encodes CASSPAHGYSSYNEQFF. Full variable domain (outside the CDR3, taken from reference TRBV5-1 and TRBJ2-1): KAGVTQTPRYLIKTRGQQVTLSCSPISGHRSVSWYQQTPGQGLQFLFEYFSETQRNKGNFPGRFSGRQFSNSRSEMNVSTLELGDSALYLCASSPAHGYSSYNEQFFGPGTRLTVL.

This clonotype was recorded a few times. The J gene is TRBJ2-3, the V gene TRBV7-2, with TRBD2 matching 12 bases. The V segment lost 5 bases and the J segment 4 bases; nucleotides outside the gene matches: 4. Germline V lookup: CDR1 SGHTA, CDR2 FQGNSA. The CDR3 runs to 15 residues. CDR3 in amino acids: CASSPTSGGPDTQYF. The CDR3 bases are TGTGCCAGCAGCCCCACTAGCGGGGGGCCAGATACGCAGTATTTT.

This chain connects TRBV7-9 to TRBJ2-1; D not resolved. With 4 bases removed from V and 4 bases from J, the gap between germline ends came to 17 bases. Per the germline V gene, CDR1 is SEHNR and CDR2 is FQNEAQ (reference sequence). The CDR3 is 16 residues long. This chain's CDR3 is CASSSSSSRRYNEQFF. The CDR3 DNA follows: TGTGCCAGCAGCTCATCCTCATCTAGACGATACAATGAGCAGTTCTTC.

The CDR3 DNA sequence: TGCAGTGCTCCCACCCCCGGTCAGCAAGAGACCCAGTACTTC. Its protein is CSAPTPGQQETQYF. This chain uses TRBV20-1 with TRBJ2-5; no clear D. This CDR3 contains 14 residues. V lost 5 bases and J 2 bases, leaving 15 bases between the germline ends. Per germline, CDR1 DFQATT and CDR2 SNEGSKA (reference sequence).

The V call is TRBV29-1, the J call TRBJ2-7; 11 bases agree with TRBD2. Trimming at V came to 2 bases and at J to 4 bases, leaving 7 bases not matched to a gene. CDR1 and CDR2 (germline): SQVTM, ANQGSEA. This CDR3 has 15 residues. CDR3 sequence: CSVETTSGAPYEQYF. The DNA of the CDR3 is TGCAGCGTTGAAACGACTAGCGGGGCCCCTTACGAGCAGTACTTC.

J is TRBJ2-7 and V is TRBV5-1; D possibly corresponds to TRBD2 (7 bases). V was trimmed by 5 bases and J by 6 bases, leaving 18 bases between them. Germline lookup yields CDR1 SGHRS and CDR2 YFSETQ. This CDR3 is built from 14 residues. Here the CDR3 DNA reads TGCGCCAGCAGACCGCGGGGGCCTGCTTCCGAGCAGTACTTC. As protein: CASRPRGPASEQYF.

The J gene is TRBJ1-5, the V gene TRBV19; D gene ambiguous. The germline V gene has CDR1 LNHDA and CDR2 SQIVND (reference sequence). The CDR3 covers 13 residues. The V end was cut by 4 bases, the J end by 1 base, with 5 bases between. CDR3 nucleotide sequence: TGTGCCAGTAGTACCCTGAGCAATCAGCCCCAGCATTTT. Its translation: CASSTLSNQPQHF.

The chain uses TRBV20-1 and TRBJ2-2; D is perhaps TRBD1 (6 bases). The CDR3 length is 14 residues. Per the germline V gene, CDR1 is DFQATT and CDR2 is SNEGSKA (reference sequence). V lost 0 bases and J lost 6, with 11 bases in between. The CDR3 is CSARDVQGAGELFF. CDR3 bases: TGCAGTGCTAGAGATGTACAGGGAGCCGGGGAGCTGTTTTTT.

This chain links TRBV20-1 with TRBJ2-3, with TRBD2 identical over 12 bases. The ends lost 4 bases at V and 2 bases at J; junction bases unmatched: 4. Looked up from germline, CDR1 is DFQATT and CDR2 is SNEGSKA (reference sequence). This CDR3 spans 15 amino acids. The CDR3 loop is CSATRLAGATDTQYF. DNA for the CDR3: TGCAGTGCTACACGACTAGCGGGGGCCACAGATACGCAGTATTTT.